The present TCR beta chain was sequenced within a study of regulatory T cells. General study points: Regulatory T cells from CD3G-deficient patients were less diverse than autologous conventional CD4+ cells and control regulatory cells.

Concerning this clone itself: Its antigen is as yet unknown.

This CDR3 has 15 amino acids. V lost 3 bases and J lost 1, with 12 bases in between. Germline V gene data show CDR1 as SGHVS and CDR2 as FQNEAQ. Primers: 52 TRBV forward and 13 TRBJ reverse. Using immunoSEQ multiplex PCR, the repertoire was profiled, and TCRdb retains in-frame clones only, with some absent. The sample carries some 2,500 clones, more than 85% recorded once. The sequenced sample consisted of CD4+ Tregs sorted from blood. The receptor's source is a child under 18 with CD3G deficiency. V and J are TRBV7-8 and TRBJ2-5, with TRBD1 as a possible D gene (6 bases). As DNA, the CDR3 is TGTGCCAGCAGCTTCTCTCCGGACAGCCAAGAGACCCAGTACTTC. Translation: CASSFSPDSQETQYF.